The 17 T cell receptor beta chains given below trace back to one sample, sequenced in a study of blood T cell repertoires in COVID-19. The assay was immunoSEQ multiplex PCR, and TCRdb's table has in-frame clones only and misses some. The sample has 200,000 to 250,000 clones; 86% are singletons. The sequencing input was peripheral blood. Source of these receptors: a man between 60 and 75 years old with acute or convalescent COVID-19.

Only one count was recorded for this clone. This chain joins TRBV6-5 and TRBJ1-4; TRBD1 matches at 11 bases. This CDR3 is built from 16 residues. CDR1 is MNHEY and CDR2 is SVGAGI in the germline V gene. V gave up 1 base and J gave up 6 bases; unmatched junction bases: 4. In DNA, the CDR3 is TGTGCCAGCAGTTACTACGGGACAGGGGGGGATGAAAAACTGTTTTTT. Protein product: CASSYYGTGGDEKLFF.

V and J are TRBV19 and TRBJ1-1; D is unclear. Trimming stripped 3 bases from V and 3 bases from J, with 5 bases between. Germline V gene sequence: CDR1 LNHDA, CDR2 SQIVND (reference sequence). There are 12 residues in the CDR3. Here the CDR3 DNA reads TGTGCCAGTAGTATGGCACACACTGAAGCTTTCTTT. Translated, it gives CASSMAHTEAFF.

As for this clone: Different DNA sequences within this sample yield the same CDR3. The rearrangement joins TRBV11-3 to TRBJ2-7; tentative D call: TRBD2 (6 bases). Trimming left V 4 bases short and J 1 base short, with 8 bases between. This CDR3 is 13 amino acids long. CDR1 SGHNT and CDR2 YENEEA come from the germline V gene. The CDR3 nucleotides are TGTGCCAGCAGCTCCCGGGAGTCCTACGAGCAGTACTTC. This codes for CASSSRESYEQYF. The entire variable domain, with the rest obtained from reference TRBV11-3 and TRBJ2-7, is as follows: EAGVVQSPRYKIIEKKQPVAFWCNPISGHNTLYWYLQNLGQGPELLIRYENEEAVDDSQLPKDRFSAERLKGVDSTLKIQPAELGDSAVYLCASSSRESYEQYFGPGTRLTVT.

The rearrangement uses TRBV6-6 and TRBJ2-2; 7 nucleotides agree with TRBD1. There are 15 residues in the CDR3. The ends lost 7 bases at V and 4 bases at J; junction bases unmatched: 9. Germline CDR1 MNHNY, CDR2 SVGAGI (reference sequence). CDR3 coding DNA: TGTGCCAGCAACTACGGAAACAGGGGCACCGGGGAGCTGTTTTTT. The encoded protein is CASNYGNRGTGELFF.

A remark on this clone: Distinct nucleotide sequences in the sample also encode this CDR3. V gene TRBV5-4 combines with J gene TRBJ1-1, with 7 bases that match TRBD1. CDR3 length equals 14 residues. V was pared by 3 bases and J by 0 bases, with 2 bases of the junction left unmatched. Germline V gene lookup returns CDR1 SGHNT and CDR2 YYREEE (reference sequence). The CDR3 loop is CASSWGQLNTEAFF. The CDR3 DNA sequence: TGTGCCAGCAGCTGGGGACAGCTGAACACTGAAGCTTTCTTT.

As to this clone: Other nucleotide sequences in the sample specify the same CDR3. The chain carries TRBV5-1 and TRBJ1-2; TRBD1 matches 8 bases. J gave up 4 bases and V 4 bases, and 3 bases lay outside the gene matches. There are 13 residues in the CDR3. Per the germline V gene, CDR1 is SGHRS and CDR2 is YFSETQ. The CDR3 nucleotides are TGCGCCAGCAGCCCCGACAGGGGCTATGGCTACACCTTC. Protein sequence: CASSPDRGYGYTF.

This clone was picked up a small number of times. The J gene is TRBJ2-1, the V gene TRBV5-5, with TRBD1 matching over 9 bases. This CDR3 is 16 amino acids long. Germline-derived CDR1 and CDR2 are SGHKS and YYEKEE (reference sequence). Trimming removed 4 bases from V and 3 bases from J; junction bases left unmatched: 8. For the CDR3, the DNA is TGTGCCAGCAGCGCACCGGGACAGGGTTTCTACAATGAGCAGTTCTTC. Its translation is CASSAPGQGFYNEQFF.

The V call is TRBV4-1, the J call TRBJ2-1, with 9 positions matching TRBD2. Trimming cost V 4 bases and J 7 bases; bases outside gene matches: 5. This CDR3 contains 14 residues. Germline lookup yields CDR1 MGHRA and CDR2 YSYEKL. In DNA, the CDR3 is TGCGCCAGCAGCCGAGGACTAGCGATAAATGAGCAGTTCTTC. Translation gives CASSRGLAINEQFF.

This chain connects TRBV6-5 to TRBJ1-1, with D tentatively TRBD1 (5 bases). In germline, CDR1 is MNHEY, CDR2 SVGAGI. Trimming cost V 3 bases and J 4 bases, with 18 bases left between them. The CDR3 is made up of 16 amino acids. The CDR3 DNA is TGTGCCAGCAGTTATGGGGGAGGGTTAGGGGCCACTGAAGCTTTCTTT. The encoded protein is CASSYGGGLGATEAFF.

The V and J genes are TRBV27 and TRBJ1-6, with 8 nucleotides matching TRBD1. J was trimmed by 7 bases and V by 4 bases; bases with no gene match: 6. CDR3 size: 15 residues. The germline CDR1 and CDR2 sequences are MNHEY and SMNVEV (reference sequence). Here the CDR3 reads CASSSQGERNSPLHF. DNA of the CDR3: TGTGCCAGCAGTTCACAGGGGGAAAGGAATTCACCCCTCCACTTT.

The chain links TRBV7-3 to TRBJ2-3, with no clear D. V lost 4 bases to trimming and J lost 6 bases, with 11 bases between them. This CDR3 is 13 amino acids long. Germline assignment: CDR1 SGHTA and CDR2 FQGTGA. CDR3 protein: CASSSKTRDTQYF. In nucleotides, the CDR3 is TGTGCCAGCAGCTCTAAGACCAGGGATACGCAGTATTTT.

Sample share makes this clone medium-sized. This chain joins TRBV9 and TRBJ2-7; 10 nucleotides agree with TRBD2. Germline V gives CDR1 SGDLS, CDR2 YYNGEE. With 4 bases clipped from V and 5 bases from J, the junction kept 9 bases outside the gene matches. The CDR3 has 15 residues. This chain's CDR3 is CASSPGTSDGDEQYF. CDR3 sequence (DNA): TGTGCCAGCAGCCCCGGGACTAGCGATGGTGACGAGCAGTACTTC.

The chain combines TRBV5-4 with TRBJ1-1, with a tentative D call TRBD1 (5 bases). The CDR3 is 13 amino acids. Germline assignment: CDR1 SGHNT and CDR2 YYREEE (reference sequence). V was trimmed by 0 bases and J by 8 bases, leaving 11 bases between them. The CDR3 is CASSLDPGIEAFF. The CDR3 coding sequence is TGTGCCAGCAGCTTGGATCCAGGGATCGAAGCTTTCTTT.

The chain links TRBV9 to TRBJ1-1, with 7 bases identical to TRBD1. J was trimmed by 1 base and V by 0 bases; bases with no gene match: 0. This CDR3 comprises 14 residues. The germline V gene encodes CDR1 SGDLS and CDR2 YYNGEE. The CDR3 DNA follows: TGTGCCAGCAGCGTAGGGGACAGGAACACTGAAGCTTTCTTT. This translates into CASSVGDRNTEAFF.

The J gene is TRBJ1-1, the V gene TRBV12-3 or TRBV12-4; no definite D call. The CDR3 has 12 residues. The V end was cut by 2 bases, the J end by 8 bases, with 9 bases between. The CDR3 loop reads CASSLLQEEAFF. CDR3 sequence (DNA): TGTGCCAGCAGTTTACTTCAGGAAGAAGCTTTCTTT.

The gene calls are TRBV4-3 and TRBJ1-5; tentative D call: TRBD1 (6 bases). The CDR3 consists of 19 residues. Trimming pared 0 bases from V and 4 bases from J, leaving 22 bases between. Germline loops: CDR1 LGHNA, CDR2 YSLEER. The CDR3 DNA is TGCGCCAGCAGCCAAGATTTGTCCCGGACAGCCCAGTTGAATCAGCCCCAGCATTTT. It yields the protein CASSQDLSRTAQLNQPQHF.

This clone was seen only once. This chain connects TRBV5-8 to TRBJ1-1, with D perhaps matching TRBD1 (5 bases). V was shortened by 4 bases and J by 1 base, with 14 bases between the two germline ends. Germline V gene sequence: CDR1 SGHTS, CDR2 YDEGEE. The CDR3 covers 15 residues. CDR3 nucleotide sequence: TGTGCCAGCAGCCGCGCCGTGACAGCGAACACTGAAGCTTTCTTT. Protein sequence: CASSRAVTANTEAFF.